Each of the 27 T cell receptor beta chains below was sequenced from the same sample in a study of Graves' ophthalmopathy and Graves' hyperthyroidism listed by TCRdb under 2018. Data came from an Illumina HiSeq 2000. For repertoire sequencing, the TCR beta CDR3 regions were amplified from RNA transcripts. The first round was an RT-PCR using HTBI primers with the Qiagen OneStep RT-PCR kit, and this first round was followed by a second-round multiplex PCR, then size selection and purification. In-frame beta chains were kept once TCRdb had trimmed the public reads at Q25 with fastp and called clones with MiXCR. Rows matching on CDR3 protein sequence are summarized as one entry with the most common DNA and genes. The sample data list approximately 410,000 distinct CDR3 sequences, and 15% of these were observed just once. The top ten hold around 7% of the sample. The sample comprised peripheral blood. Receptor source: a woman aged 18-35 years with stable Graves' hyperthyroidism. Donor details come from another sample of the same person, matched by shared clones.

The sample holds many counts of this clonotype. The chain couples TRBV28 to TRBJ1-1; TRBD1 aligns across 7 bases. J lost 5 bases, V lost 10 bases, and 7 bases had no gene match. In germline, CDR1 is MDHEN, CDR2 SYDVKM. The CDR3 consists of 12 residues. The CDR3: CATVTGWTEAFF. The CDR3 nucleotides read TGTGCCACAGTGACAGGGTGGACTGAAGCTTTCTTT.

This clonotype was detected only a few times. The chain recombines TRBV6-1 with TRBJ1-2, with unresolved D. The CDR3 extends over 11 amino acids. In germline, CDR1 is MNHNS, CDR2 SASEGT. Trimming took 3 bases from V and 9 from J, leaving 8 bases between them. The CDR3 DNA is TGTGCCAGCAGTGAGGTAAAGAGCTACACCTTC. Residues: CASSEVKSYTF.

This clonotype appeared a few times. J is TRBJ1-2 and V is TRBV3-1; D not resolved. The germline V and J ends were trimmed by 3 bases and 8 bases, with 13 bases remaining between them. The germline CDR1 and CDR2 sequences are LGHDT and YNNKEL (reference sequence). This CDR3 is built from 13 residues. The CDR3 reads CASSQISLLGYTF. DNA for the CDR3: TGTGCCAGCAGCCAGATTAGCCTTCTGGGCTACACCTTC.

This clonotype has ten or more counts. This rearrangement joins TRBV6-1 to TRBJ2-7; 10 positions agree with TRBD1. Germline V gene lookup returns CDR1 MNHNS and CDR2 SASEGT. V lost 6 bases and J lost 6; bases outside the gene matches: 5. The length of the CDR3 is 13 residues. The CDR3 DNA reads TGTGCCAGCAGGGGACAGGGGATGGGCGAGCAGTACTTC. This sequence encodes CASRGQGMGEQYF.

This clonotype was detected ten times or more. V usage is TRBV5-1 and J usage is TRBJ1-2; 7 bases are shared with TRBD1. CDR3 length equals 15 residues. The junction had 11 bases not matched to a gene; V was cut back by 5 bases and J by 4 bases. Germline CDR1 is SGHRS and CDR2 is YFSETQ. The CDR3: CASSWTQGTSYGYTF. In nucleotides, the CDR3 is TGCGCCAGCAGTTGGACACAGGGGACTAGCTATGGCTACACCTTC.

Ten or more counts support this clonotype. This chain links TRBV6-5 with TRBJ1-1, with D hard to call. Trimming stripped 4 bases from V and 1 base from J, with 10 bases between. The CDR3 is made up of 14 amino acids. Germline V lookup: CDR1 MNHEY, CDR2 SVGAGI. The chain's CDR3 is CASSSSWGNTEAFF. The CDR3 DNA reads TGTGCCAGCAGTTCTAGTTGGGGGAACACTGAAGCTTTCTTT.

This clonotype has a count of ten or more. This chain joins TRBV2 and TRBJ2-7; possible D gene TRBD1, 6 bases. Germline values: CDR1 SNHLY, CDR2 FYNNEI. V was cut by 8 bases and J by 6 bases, with 11 bases left in between. This CDR3 comprises 11 residues. In DNA, the CDR3 is TGTGCCAGCGGGGGCCCCCTCGAGCAGTACTTC. This encodes CASGGPLEQYF.

This clonotype was seen ten or more times. The rearrangement joins TRBV27 to TRBJ1-2; D gene uncertain. The CDR3 is made up of 13 amino acids. V was pared by 3 bases and J by 6 bases, with 11 bases between. Per germline, CDR1 MNHEY and CDR2 SMNVEV (reference sequence). The CDR3 sequence is CASSFSTLNGYTF. In DNA, the CDR3 is TGTGCCAGCAGTTTCTCGACCTTAAATGGCTACACCTTC.

This clonotype was found a few times. V is TRBV3-1 and J is TRBJ1-6; 7 bases align to TRBD1. Germline CDR1 and CDR2: LGHDT and YNNKEL (reference sequence). The CDR3 is made up of 19 amino acids. The ends lost 2 bases at V and 4 bases at J; junction bases unmatched: 14. CDR3 bases: TGTGCCAGCAGCCAATCCCTGGGGGGGACAGATTTATATAATTCACCCCTCCACTTT. It is translated as CASSQSLGGTDLYNSPLHF.

This clonotype was observed a handful of times. A read error may be the cause here, since a much bigger clone is one base away. V and J are TRBV15 and TRBJ2-2; possibly TRBD1 or TRBD2 for D (5 bases each). CDR1 and CDR2 (germline): LNHNV, YYDKDF (reference sequence). This CDR3 is 15 amino acids long. CDR3 bases: TGTGCCACCAGCAGAGGAGGGACGGACACCGGGGAGCTGTGTTTT. Translation: CATSRGGTDTGELCF. The whole variable domain, remainder taken from reference TRBV15 and TRBJ2-2, is DAMVIQNPRYQVTQFGKPVTLSCSQTLNHNVMYWYQQKSSQAPKLLFHYYDKDFNNEADTPDNFQSRRPNTSFCFLDIRSPGLGDTAMYLCATSRGGTDTGELCFGEGSRLTVL.

The genes are TRBV4-2 and TRBJ1-2, with 11 bases identical to TRBD1. CDR1 and CDR2 (germline): LGHNA, YNFKEQ. This CDR3 has 17 residues. V lost 0 bases to trimming and J lost 7 bases; unmatched junction nucleotides: 10. CDR3 sequence: CASSQDMGDRGFGGYTF. CDR3 bases: TGTGCCAGCAGCCAAGATATGGGGGACAGGGGGTTTGGTGGCTACACCTTC.

This clonotype was seen many times. J is TRBJ2-7 and V is TRBV6-5; D tentatively reads TRBD1 or TRBD2 (5 bases each). Per the germline V gene, CDR1 is MNHEY and CDR2 is SVGAGI. CDR3 length equals 17 residues. Trimming pared 2 bases from V and 2 bases from J, leaving 19 bases between. The DNA of the CDR3 is TGTGCCAGCAGTTACAAATACACGGGGACGTTTGCCTACGAGCAGTACTTC. Amino acid sequence: CASSYKYTGTFAYEQYF.

This clonotype was observed at least ten times. V and J are TRBV6-5 and TRBJ1-2; 7 bases are shared with TRBD1. Germline V lookup: CDR1 MNHEY, CDR2 SVGAGI. This CDR3 is built from 16 residues. V lost 2 bases, J lost 5 bases, and 11 bases stayed unmatched. This CDR3 is CASSYRGLGLGYGYTF. In nucleotides, the CDR3 is TGTGCCAGCAGTTACAGGGGGCTGGGGTTAGGGTATGGCTACACCTTC.

This clonotype was picked up many times. V and J are TRBV9 and TRBJ1-1, with D hard to call. The CDR3 is 14 residues long. V shed 0 bases and J shed 0 bases, with 6 bases lying between them. CDR1 and CDR2 (germline): SGDLS, YYNGEE. The CDR3, as DNA: TGTGCCAGCAGCGTAGCCACGGTGAACACTGAAGCTTTCTTT. It encodes CASSVATVNTEAFF.

The sample holds a few counts of this clonotype. V is TRBV6-2 or TRBV6-3 and J is TRBJ1-2; D perhaps matches TRBD1 (5 bases). This CDR3 is built from 14 residues. Trimming left V 2 bases short and J 4 bases short, with 11 bases between. The V gene's germline CDR1 is MNHEY and CDR2 SVGEGT. The CDR3 loop is CASSYRGGIYGYTF. The DNA of the CDR3 is TGTGCCAGCAGTTACCGCGGGGGGATCTATGGCTACACCTTC.

This clonotype was detected many times. The chain employs TRBV12-3 or TRBV12-4 and TRBJ2-7; TRBD2 aligns across 9 bases. The CDR3 runs to 16 residues. Trimming at V came to 5 bases and at J to 6 bases, leaving 14 bases not matched to a gene. The CDR3 region has the DNA TGTGCCAGCAGTCCCCCCGGGCGGGGGGGCACGGGCGAGCAGTACTTC. Translating it yields CASSPPGRGGTGEQYF.

This clonotype was recorded many times. V gene TRBV12-5 combines with J gene TRBJ2-7, with TRBD2 matching over 12 bases. Per germline, CDR1 LGHNT and CDR2 FRNRAP. V trimming: 1 base; J trimming: 0 bases; junction bases outside the gene matches: 7. The CDR3 is 18 residues long. The CDR3 bases are TGTGCTAGTGGTTTGGGCTCGGGACTAGCGGGTACCTCCTACGAGCAGTACTTC. This gives the protein CASGLGSGLAGTSYEQYF.

This clonotype was counted many times. The J gene is TRBJ2-7, the V gene TRBV20-1; D is ambiguous. Germline V gene lookup returns CDR1 DFQATT and CDR2 SNEGSKA (reference sequence). The CDR3 is 11 residues long. Trimming shortened V by 3 bases and J by 3 bases, and 6 bases separated the two germline ends. The CDR3 DNA reads as TGCAGTGCTAGGAAGGACTACGAGCAGTACTTC. This encodes CSARKDYEQYF.

In its sample, this clonotype was seen many times. The CDR3 DNA follows: TGTGCCAGCAGTGGATTAGGGAGTTATGGCTACACCTTC. Translating gives CASSGLGSYGYTF. This rearrangement joins TRBV6-4 to TRBJ1-2; D unclear. CDR1 is MRHNA and CDR2 is SNTAGT in the germline V gene. Trimming took 4 bases from V and 5 from J, leaving 11 bases between them. The length of the CDR3 is 13 residues.

The chain couples TRBV4-1 to TRBJ1-2, with 10 bases identical to TRBD1. The CDR3 length is 18 residues. J lost 5 bases, V lost 3 bases, and 15 bases had no gene match. Germline assignment: CDR1 MGHRA and CDR2 YSYEKL. CDR3 loop: CASSQGTGAKTSKYGYTF. CDR3 in DNA: TGCGCCAGCAGCCAGGGGACAGGGGCGAAAACTAGCAAATATGGCTACACCTTC.

This clonotype has at least ten counts. The chain employs TRBV6-5 and TRBJ1-2, with D tentatively TRBD1 (5 bases). The CDR3 is made up of 12 amino acids. The ends were cut back, 5 bases at V and 8 bases at J, with 12 bases in the middle. The germline V gene has CDR1 MNHEY and CDR2 SVGAGI. This CDR3 reads CASSTGGNGYTF. CDR3 sequence (DNA): TGTGCCAGCAGTACGGGGGGGAACGGCTACACCTTC.

This clonotype was counted at least ten times. The CDR3 reads CASSDPLTPGYTF. The CDR3 nucleotides read TGTGCCAGCAGTGACCCTTTGACACCAGGCTACACCTTC. The chain combines TRBV6-1 with TRBJ1-2, with D unclear. This CDR3 is built from 13 residues. Looked up from germline, CDR1 is MNHNS and CDR2 is SASEGT. The ends were cut back, 3 bases at V and 8 bases at J, with 13 bases in the middle.

The sample holds many counts of this clonotype. This chain joins TRBV7-2 and TRBJ2-7; no firm D call. Per germline, CDR1 SGHTA and CDR2 FQGNSA. The CDR3 is 11 amino acids. Trimming left V 1 base short and J 5 bases short, with 3 bases between. CDR3 region: CASSLDHEQYF. The DNA for the CDR3 is TGTGCCAGCAGCTTAGACCACGAGCAGTACTTC. The entire variable domain, with the rest obtained from reference TRBV7-2 and TRBJ2-7, is as follows: GAGVSQSPSNKVTEKGKDVELRCDPISGHTALYWYRQSLGQGLEFLIYFQGNSAPDKSGLPSDRFSAERTGGSVSTLTIQRTQQEDSAVYLCASSLDHEQYFGPGTRLTVT.

This clonotype was counted ten times or more. The V gene is TRBV20-1, the J gene TRBJ1-6; the match to TRBD1 covers 8 bases. Germline CDR1 is DFQATT and CDR2 is SNEGSKA (reference sequence). This CDR3 contains 11 residues. V trimming: 3 bases; J trimming: 16 bases; junction bases outside the gene matches: 5. CDR3 amino acids: CSASYRDRLHF. CDR3 nucleotide sequence: TGCAGTGCTAGCTACCGGGACAGGCTCCACTTT.

The chain carries TRBV19 and TRBJ1-2, with 10 bases fitting TRBD1. CDR1 and CDR2 from the germline V gene are LNHDA and SQIVND (reference sequence). Germline trimming cut 4 bases from V and 7 bases from J; bases unmatched to any gene: 12. The CDR3 has 16 residues. The CDR3 reads CASSTRGQGLGGGYTF. The CDR3 bases are TGTGCCAGTAGTACCAGGGGACAGGGGCTTGGGGGTGGCTACACCTTC.

The rearrangement links TRBV7-9 to TRBJ1-2, with 9 bases identical to TRBD1. This CDR3 is 14 amino acids long. The trim removed 4 bases at V and 10 bases at J, leaving 10 bases unmatched. CDR1 SEHNR and CDR2 FQNEAQ come from the germline V gene (reference sequence). CDR3: CASSYTGTGSAYTF. For the CDR3, the DNA is TGTGCCAGCAGCTATACCGGGACAGGGAGCGCCTACACCTTC.

This clonotype has at least ten counts. The gene calls are TRBV6-2 or TRBV6-3 and TRBJ2-7; tentative D call: TRBD1 (7 bases). Germline V gives CDR1 MNHEY, CDR2 SVGEGT. The CDR3 sequence is 16 residues long. The ends were cut back, 2 bases at V and 4 bases at J, with 18 bases in the middle. The CDR3 sequence is CASSYPAGRGNYEQYF. In nucleotides, the CDR3 is TGTGCCAGCAGTTACCCAGCGGGCAGGGGGAATTACGAGCAGTACTTC.